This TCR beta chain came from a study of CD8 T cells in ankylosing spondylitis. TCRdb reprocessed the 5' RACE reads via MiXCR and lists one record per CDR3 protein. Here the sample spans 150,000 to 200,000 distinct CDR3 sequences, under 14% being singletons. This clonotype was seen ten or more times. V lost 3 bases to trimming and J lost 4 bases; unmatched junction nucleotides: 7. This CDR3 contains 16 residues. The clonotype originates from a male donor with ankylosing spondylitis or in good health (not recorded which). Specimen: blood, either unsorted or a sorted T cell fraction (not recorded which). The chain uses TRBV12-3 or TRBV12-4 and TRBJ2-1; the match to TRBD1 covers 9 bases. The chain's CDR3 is CASSFWEQGAYNEQFF. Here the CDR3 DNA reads TGTGCCAGCAGTTTCTGGGAACAGGGGGCTTACAATGAGCAGTTCTTC.